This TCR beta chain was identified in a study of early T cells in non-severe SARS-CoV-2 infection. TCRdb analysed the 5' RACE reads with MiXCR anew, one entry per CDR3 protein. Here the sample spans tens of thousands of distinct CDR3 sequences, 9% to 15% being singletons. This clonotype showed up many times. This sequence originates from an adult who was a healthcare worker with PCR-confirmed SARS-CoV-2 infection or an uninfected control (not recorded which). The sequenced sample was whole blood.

CDR3 in DNA: TGTGCCAGCAGGAGGGACAGTCAGCCCCAGCATTTT. As protein: CASRRDSQPQHF. V gene TRBV6-2 or TRBV6-3 combines with J gene TRBJ1-5; 7 nucleotides agree with TRBD1. This CDR3 is built from 12 residues. The V gene end was trimmed by 6 bases and the J gene end by 6 bases; junction bases not matched to a gene: 2. In germline, CDR1 is MNHEY, CDR2 SVGEGT.